A single T cell receptor beta chain is shown here with its context. Its antigen remains unknown. Using genomic DNA as the template, TCR beta VDJ and CDR3 profiling was carried out. TCRdb independently ran MiXCR on the reads; one entry per CDR3 protein. The sample records around 170,000 distinct CDR3 sequences, approximately 50% being singletons. The germline CDR1 and CDR2 sequences are SGDLS and YYNGEE. V was cut by 4 bases and J by 2 bases, with 16 bases left in between. The CDR3 contains 16 residues. It was patients with CD8+CD57+ cell expansion by flow cytometry who were chosen for sequencing. Each patient carried a diagnosis of severe acquired aplastic anemia. The study sampled blood from patients who had received no therapy. This sample is part of a study of CD8+CD57+ T cells in acquired aplastic anemia. General study findings and limits: No significant patient-versus-control difference appeared in CD8+ Simpson's diversity. Both patients and controls carried the same twenty-nine CD8+ CDR3 sequences.

The sequenced material came from sorted CD4+, CD8+, or CD8+CD57+ T cells (not recorded which) from PBMCs. The TCR sequence derives from a human donor with aplastic anemia. J is TRBJ2-1 and V is TRBV9; D perhaps matches TRBD2 (6 bases). The CDR3 here is CASSQSTGVAYNEQFF. CDR3 bases: TGTGCCAGCAGCCAGTCAACGGGAGTGGCCTACAATGAGCAGTTCTTC.